The 14 T cell receptor beta chains reported below all come from one sample, sequenced in a study of response to subunit inactivated influenza vaccine. TCRdb re-called the RT-PCR reads with MiXCR, one entry per CDR3 protein. The sample lists about 310,000 distinct CDR3 sequences; 21% were seen once. The material sequenced was PBMCs from blood, taken less than 22 months after vaccination. The receptors here all came from a man in his fifties or sixties who received an inactivated influenza vaccine.

This clonotype occurred many times. The chain combines TRBV12-3 or TRBV12-4 with TRBJ1-5, with TRBD1 matching over 7 bases. The CDR3 has 13 residues. The V gene end was trimmed by 2 bases and the J gene end by 6 bases; junction bases not matched to a gene: 1. The CDR3 here is CASSLTGAQPQHF. CDR3 nucleotides: TGTGCCAGCAGTTTAACAGGGGCTCAGCCCCAGCATTTT.

The chain couples TRBV24-1 to TRBJ2-2; 7 nucleotides agree with TRBD1. Germline CDR1 KGHDR, CDR2 SFDVKD. After removal of 4 bases from V and 7 bases from J, the junction contained 8 bases not matched to a gene. The CDR3 is made up of 15 amino acids. CDR3 sequence reads: CATSDQRGRNGELFF. The CDR3 region has the DNA TGTGCCACCAGTGACCAAAGGGGGCGGAACGGGGAGCTGTTTTTT.

The chain has TRBV13 and TRBJ2-7; D perhaps matches TRBD1 (6 bases). The CDR3 loop spans 14 amino acids. Germline assignment: CDR1 PRHDT and CDR2 FYEKMQ (reference sequence). The ends were cut back, 5 bases at V and 2 bases at J, with 13 bases in the middle. The CDR3 spells CASSTSTGPYEQYF. CDR3 DNA sequence: TGTGCCAGCAGCACCTCGACAGGCCCCTACGAGCAGTACTTC.

J is TRBJ1-1 and V is TRBV20-1; possible D gene TRBD1, 5 bases. Germline CDR1 is DFQATT and CDR2 is SNEGSKA (reference sequence). The CDR3 loop spans 15 amino acids. V was shortened by 2 bases and J by 4 bases, with 17 bases between the two germline ends. The CDR3 region is CSARRPQGGGTEAFF. The DNA of the CDR3 is TGCAGTGCTAGACGACCCCAGGGTGGAGGCACTGAAGCTTTCTTT.

This rearrangement joins TRBV7-2 to TRBJ1-2; D is undetermined. CDR3 size: 12 residues. Per the germline V gene, CDR1 is SGHTA and CDR2 is FQGNSA. V lost 4 bases and J 9 bases, leaving 12 bases between the germline ends. The CDR3 DNA sequence: TGTGCCAGCAGCTCGACCGTTTTCAGCTACACCTTC. Its translation: CASSSTVFSYTF.

There are many counts of this clonotype. V is TRBV20-1 and J is TRBJ1-5, with a tentative D call TRBD1 (6 bases). The CDR3 length is 16 residues. V shed 3 bases and J shed 10 bases, with 25 bases lying between them. Germline-derived CDR1 and CDR2 are DFQATT and SNEGSKA (reference sequence). The CDR3 nucleotides are TGCAGTGCTAGCGCGGGGATAGGGCAGGGGTTCCATCCCCAGCATTTT. This encodes CSASAGIGQGFHPQHF.

The V and J genes are TRBV2 and TRBJ2-3; 9 bases map to TRBD2. The CDR3 runs to 16 residues. Germline lookup yields CDR1 SNHLY and CDR2 FYNNEI. Trimming took 6 bases from V and 0 from J; bases not matched to a gene: 7. In DNA form, the CDR3 reads TGTGCCAGCAGCGTTGGACTAGCGTATAGCACAGATACGCAGTATTTT. Its protein product is CASSVGLAYSTDTQYF.

The chain joins TRBV29-1 to TRBJ2-1; TRBD2 matches at 7 bases. J lost 0 bases, V lost 1 base, and 0 bases had no gene match. The germline CDR1 and CDR2 sequences are SQVTM and ANQGSEA. This CDR3 spans 14 amino acids. CDR3 sequence (DNA): TGCAGCGTTGAAGCTAGCGGCTCCTACAATGAGCAGTTCTTC. It codes for CSVEASGSYNEQFF.

The CDR3: CATSALTEQFF. CDR3 DNA sequence: TGTGCCACCAGTGCCCTGACAGAGCAGTTCTTC. The chain joins TRBV24-1 to TRBJ2-1; D unclear. This CDR3 spans 11 amino acids. Germline CDR1 and CDR2: KGHDR and SFDVKD. V gave up 5 bases and J gave up 10 bases, with 8 bases separating them.

This chain connects TRBV6-1 to TRBJ1-6; D gene uncertain. Trimming removed 6 bases from V and 1 base from J, with 16 bases in between. The CDR3 is 17 residues long. CDR1 is MNHNS, CDR2 SASEGT, per germline. For the CDR3, the DNA is TGTGCCAGCAGCCCCGTTTCCCATAAATCCTATAATTCACCCCTCCACTTT. Protein product: CASSPVSHKSYNSPLHF.

Points on this clonotype: This may be a read error, as it is one base from a much larger clone. The chain recombines TRBV6-1 with TRBJ1-5, with 7 nucleotides matching TRBD1. The germline V gene has CDR1 MNHNS and CDR2 SASEGT. There are 17 residues in the CDR3. CDR3: CASSTLDRAYSNQRQHF. DNA for the CDR3: TGTGCCAGCAGTACCCTCGACAGGGCCTATAGCAATCAGCGCCAGCATTTT.

In this sample, this clonotype turned up a few times. The chain employs TRBV6-5 and TRBJ1-1; possible D gene TRBD1, 5 bases. The CDR3 length is 14 residues. Germline CDR1 reads MNHEY; CDR2 reads SVGAGI. The ends were cut back, 1 base at V and 10 bases at J, with 16 bases in the middle. The CDR3 DNA is TGTGCCAGCAGTTACTACGACAGTTCAACGGGAGCTTTCTTT. This gives the protein CASSYYDSSTGAFF.

This clonotype was detected a few times. The rearrangement links TRBV7-2 to TRBJ1-2; no clear D gene. This CDR3 contains 17 residues. V lost 2 bases to trimming and J lost 5 bases, with 21 bases between them. The germline gives CDR1 SGHTA, CDR2 FQGNSA. CDR3 nucleotides: TGTGCCAGCAGCTTAAGAGTTACCCGGGCCCCTGAATATGGCTACACCTTC. Amino acids: CASSLRVTRAPEYGYTF. The complete variable domain, with remaining parts taken from reference TRBV7-2 and TRBJ1-2, reads GAGVSQSPSNKVTEKGKDVELRCDPISGHTALYWYRQSLGQGLEFLIYFQGNSAPDKSGLPSDRFSAERTGGSVSTLTIQRTQQEDSAVYLCASSLRVTRAPEYGYTFGSGTRLTVV.

A few counts support this clonotype. The V gene is TRBV28, the J gene TRBJ2-7, with TRBD1 matching 9 bases. Germline assignment: CDR1 MDHEN and CDR2 SYDVKM. The CDR3 sequence is 15 residues long. The V and J ends lost 7 bases and 4 bases, in that order; junction bases with no gene match: 11. The CDR3 DNA sequence: TGTGCCAGCACTCCTTCAGGGACAGGGAGTTACGAGCAGTACTTC. Its translation is CASTPSGTGSYEQYF.